The 10 T cell receptor beta chains presented below share a single source sample, sequenced in a study of blood T cell repertoires in COVID-19 (dated by TCRdb to 2020 to 2022). The library came from the immunoSEQ multiplex PCR assay. In TCRdb, the immuneACCESS table is reduced to in-frame sequences with V and J assigned. These tables do not hold every clone; where another copy was compared, an unresolved V gene accounts for under half, and the others remain unexplained. Within this sample are about 88,000 clones, with approximately 89% of them counted one time only. Of the sample, 11% is held by the ten largest clones. Sequencing was performed on peripheral blood. These receptor sequences come from a man of 80 years or more with acute or convalescent COVID-19.

The chain has TRBV6-1 and TRBJ1-1; D gene unclear. The CDR3 runs to 12 residues. CDR1 is MNHNS and CDR2 is SASEGT in the germline V gene. Between the trimmed V and J ends, which lost 2 bases and 8 bases, there was a span of 9 bases. This CDR3 reads CASSETVREAFF. CDR3 nucleotides: TGTGCCAGCAGTGAAACAGTAAGGGAAGCTTTCTTT.

The chain carries TRBV6-2 or TRBV6-3 and TRBJ2-7; TRBD2 matches at 8 bases. Germline CDR1 reads MNHEY; CDR2 reads SVGEGT. V lost 4 bases, J lost 6 bases, and 8 bases stayed unmatched. CDR3 length: 14 residues. The CDR3 protein is CASSLSGGGPEQYF. In DNA form, the CDR3 reads TGTGCCAGCAGTTTAAGCGGGGGTGGGCCCGAGCAGTACTTC.

The chain carries TRBV27 and TRBJ1-1; D may be TRBD1 (5 bases). Germline values: CDR1 MNHEY, CDR2 SMNVEV (reference sequence). With 5 bases removed from V and 4 bases from J, the gap between germline ends came to 17 bases. This CDR3 has 15 residues. The CDR3, as DNA: TGTGCCAGCAGTCCGAACTTGGGGGGAAGCACTGAAGCTTTCTTT. Its translation is CASSPNLGGSTEAFF.

This chain links TRBV19 with TRBJ2-1; TRBD2 matches at 7 bases. Per germline, CDR1 LNHDA and CDR2 SQIVND (reference sequence). The CDR3 contains 17 residues. The trim removed 4 bases at V and 5 bases at J, leaving 14 bases unmatched. The CDR3 region is CASSRGRAGERNNEQFF. The CDR3 DNA reads as TGTGCCAGTAGTAGGGGCAGGGCGGGGGAACGGAACAATGAGCAGTTCTTC.

The V and J genes are TRBV5-4 and TRBJ1-6; 9 bases are shared with TRBD1. Per germline, CDR1 SGHNT and CDR2 YYREEE (reference sequence). The CDR3 is made up of 15 amino acids. V lost 4 bases, J lost 11 bases, and 10 bases stayed unmatched. The CDR3 DNA reads TGTGCCAGCAGCCTAGGGACAGGGCTTAGTGCACCCCTCCACTTT. Protein: CASSLGTGLSAPLHF.

This chain uses TRBV7-8 with TRBJ2-5; TRBD2 aligns across 11 bases. V gave up 4 bases and J gave up 7 bases; unmatched junction bases: 8. Germline-derived CDR1 and CDR2 are SGHVS and FQNEAQ. The CDR3 has 15 amino acids. CDR3 residues: CASSSASGGSGTQYF. The DNA of the CDR3 is TGTGCCAGCAGCTCGGCTAGCGGGGGGTCAGGGACCCAGTACTTC.

The chain carries TRBV19 and TRBJ1-2; D unresolved. The CDR3 consists of 15 residues. Germline V gene lookup returns CDR1 LNHDA and CDR2 SQIVND (reference sequence). The V end was cut by 7 bases, the J end by 8 bases, with 23 bases between. The CDR3 DNA reads as TGTGCCAGTACAGCGCCCCTGAGTCGGTCGCGAGGCTACACCTTC. Its protein product is CASTAPLSRSRGYTF.

This clone was detected a few times. The genes are TRBV19 and TRBJ1-5; tentative D call: TRBD1 (6 bases). V was pared by 4 bases and J by 7 bases, with 11 bases between. This CDR3 spans 13 amino acids. The germline gives CDR1 LNHDA, CDR2 SQIVND (reference sequence). CDR3 residues: CASSNQQGQPQHF. In nucleotides, the CDR3 is TGTGCCAGTAGTAACCAACAGGGCCAGCCCCAGCATTTT.

This chain links TRBV6-2 or TRBV6-3 with TRBJ2-1; 15 bases line up with TRBD2. The CDR3 covers 18 residues. The ends lost 5 bases at V and 7 bases at J; junction bases unmatched: 12. Germline CDR1 reads MNHEY; CDR2 reads SVGEGT. The CDR3 DNA follows: TGTGCCAGCAGTCAGAACCCGGGACTAGCGGGAGGTTTTAATGAGCAGTTCTTC. As protein: CASSQNPGLAGGFNEQFF.

This chain uses TRBV29-1 with TRBJ2-1, with TRBD1 matching 11 bases. The germline gives CDR1 SQVTM, CDR2 ANQGSEA. V gave up 4 bases and J gave up 1 base; unmatched junction bases: 3. The CDR3 covers 15 residues. Here the CDR3 reads CSVVGTGGSYNEQFF. The CDR3 region has the DNA TGCAGCGTTGTGGGGACAGGGGGTTCCTACAATGAGCAGTTCTTC.